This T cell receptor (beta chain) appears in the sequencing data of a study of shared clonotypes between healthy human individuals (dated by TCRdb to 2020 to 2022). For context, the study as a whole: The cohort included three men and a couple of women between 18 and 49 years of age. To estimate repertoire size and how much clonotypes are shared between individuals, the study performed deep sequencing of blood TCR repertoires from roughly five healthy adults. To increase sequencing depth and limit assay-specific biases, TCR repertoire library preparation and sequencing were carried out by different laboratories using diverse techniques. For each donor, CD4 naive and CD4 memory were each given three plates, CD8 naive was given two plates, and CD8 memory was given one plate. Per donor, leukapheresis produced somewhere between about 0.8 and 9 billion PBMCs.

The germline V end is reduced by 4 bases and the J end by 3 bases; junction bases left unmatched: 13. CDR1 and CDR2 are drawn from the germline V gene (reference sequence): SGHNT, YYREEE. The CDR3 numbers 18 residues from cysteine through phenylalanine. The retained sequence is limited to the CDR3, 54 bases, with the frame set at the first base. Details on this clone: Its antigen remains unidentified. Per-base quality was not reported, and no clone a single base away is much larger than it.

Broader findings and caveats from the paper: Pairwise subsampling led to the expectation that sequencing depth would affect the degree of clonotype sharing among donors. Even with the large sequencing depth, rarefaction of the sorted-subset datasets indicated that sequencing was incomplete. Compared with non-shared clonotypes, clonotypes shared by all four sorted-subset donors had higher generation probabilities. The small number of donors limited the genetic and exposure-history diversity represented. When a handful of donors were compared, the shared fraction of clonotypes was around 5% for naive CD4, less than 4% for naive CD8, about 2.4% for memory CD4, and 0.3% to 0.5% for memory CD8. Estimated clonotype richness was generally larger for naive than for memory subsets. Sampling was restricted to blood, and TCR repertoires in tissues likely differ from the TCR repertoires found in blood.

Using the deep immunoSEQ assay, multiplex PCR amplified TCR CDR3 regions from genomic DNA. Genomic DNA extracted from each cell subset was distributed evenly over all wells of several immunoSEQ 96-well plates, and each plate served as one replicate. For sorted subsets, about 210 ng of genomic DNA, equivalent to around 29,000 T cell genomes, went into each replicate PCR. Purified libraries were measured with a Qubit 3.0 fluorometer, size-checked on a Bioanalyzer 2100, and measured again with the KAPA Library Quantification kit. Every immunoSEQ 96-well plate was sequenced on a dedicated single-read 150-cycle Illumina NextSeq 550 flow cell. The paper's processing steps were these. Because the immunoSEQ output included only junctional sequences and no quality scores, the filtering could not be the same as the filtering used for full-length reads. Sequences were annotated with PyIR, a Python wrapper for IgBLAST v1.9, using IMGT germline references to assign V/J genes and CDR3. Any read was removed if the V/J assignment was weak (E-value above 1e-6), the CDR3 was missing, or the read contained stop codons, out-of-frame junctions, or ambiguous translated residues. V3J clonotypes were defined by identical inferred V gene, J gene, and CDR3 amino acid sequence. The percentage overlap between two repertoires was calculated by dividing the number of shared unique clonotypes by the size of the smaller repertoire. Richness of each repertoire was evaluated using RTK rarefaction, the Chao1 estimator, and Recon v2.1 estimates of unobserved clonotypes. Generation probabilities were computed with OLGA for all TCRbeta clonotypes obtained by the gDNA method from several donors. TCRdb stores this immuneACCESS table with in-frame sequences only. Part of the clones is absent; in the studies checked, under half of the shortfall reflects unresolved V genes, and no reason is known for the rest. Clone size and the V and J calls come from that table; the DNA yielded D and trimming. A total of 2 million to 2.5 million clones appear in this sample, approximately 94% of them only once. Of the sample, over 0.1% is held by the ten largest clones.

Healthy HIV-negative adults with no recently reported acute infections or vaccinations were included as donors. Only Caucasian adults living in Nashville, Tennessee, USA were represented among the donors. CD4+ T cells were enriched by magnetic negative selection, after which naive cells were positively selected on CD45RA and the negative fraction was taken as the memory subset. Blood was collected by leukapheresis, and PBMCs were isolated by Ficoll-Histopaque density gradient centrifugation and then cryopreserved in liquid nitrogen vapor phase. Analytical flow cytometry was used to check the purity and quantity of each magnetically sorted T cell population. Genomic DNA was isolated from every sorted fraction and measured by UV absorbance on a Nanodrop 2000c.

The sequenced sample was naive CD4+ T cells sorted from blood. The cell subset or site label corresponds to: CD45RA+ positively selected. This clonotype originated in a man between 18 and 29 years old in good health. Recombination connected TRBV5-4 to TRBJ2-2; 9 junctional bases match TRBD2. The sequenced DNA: TGTGCCAGCAGCCCTGGTGGGGCTAGCGGGGCCGACACCGGGGAGCTGTTTTTT. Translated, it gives CASSPGGASGADTGELFF.